This T cell receptor beta chain is drawn from a study of blood T cell repertoires in COVID-19 (dated by TCRdb to the early 2020s). Background for the entire study: Samples from collaborators originated in the United States, Italy and Spain and spanned both the acute and convalescent phases of COVID-19. Where HLA class I and class II types were available, the types were taken from metadata supplied by the sample provider, not from assay-based typing. The prospective study material was composed of cDNA or gDNA derived from T cells, B-cell-depleted T cells, or PBMCs. The samples were drawn from two sources: the first 160 participants of the ongoing ImmuneRACE study, and 950 to 1,500 subjects contributed by 6 global collaborators. The repertoires were released in a freely available public database meant as a resource for research on the immune response to SARS-CoV-2. The sample metadata nearly always contained a de-identified subject ID, COVID-19 status, age in years and sex. Deeply sampled blood TCRbeta repertoires from subjects exposed to, actively infected with, or recovered from COVID-19 were included in the dataset. Study-wide conclusions, independent of this receptor: The quantity of clinical and demographic metadata differed by source and by participant and was supplied without curation.

Comments on this clone: Its antigen has not been determined. No per-base quality is available; no much larger clone lies one base away.

TCRbeta CDR3 regions were amplified from genomic DNA by means of the immunoSEQ Assay, a bias-controlled multiplex PCR. From the authors' description of their analysis: The number of nucleated cells in each sample was estimated by amplification of reference gene primers within the assay. To quantify the absolute abundance of each unique TCRbeta CDR3 rearrangement, sequence reads were collapsed and filtered. For each sample, productive Simpson clonality was calculated as the square root of Simpson's diversity index across productive rearrangements. Not all clones reach the TCRdb copy of this immuneACCESS table, which keeps in-frame sequences only. Checked studies attribute under half of the gap to unresolved V genes and leave the rest unexplained. The V and J calls and clone size come from that table; D and trimming were worked out from the DNA. The sample table records over 150,000 clones; 70% to 90% of these occur just once. In total, the top ten clones hold 8.3% of the sample.

One collaborating source in Seattle enrolled patients while the patients were actively infected and followed the patients over time throughout the course of disease. Collaborating institutions collected whole blood in K2EDTA tubes following their own protocols. Collaborator samples were shipped for TCRbeta analysis as frozen whole blood, isolated PBMCs, or DNA extracted from either sample type. Sequences LNHDA (CDR1) and SQIVND (CDR2) are obtained from the germline V gene (reference sequence). V loses 6 bases of germline sequence and J loses 2 bases, and the interval between the two ends is 7 bases. Spanning cysteine to phenylalanine, the CDR3 consists of 12 amino acids. Here the CDR3 DNA is all that survives: 36 bases in frame from base 1.

This TCR was sampled from a woman aged 60-75 years with COVID-19, enrolled during active disease. The rearranged chain carries TRBV19 and TRBJ1-1; confidence is insufficient to name the D gene. The material sequenced was peripheral blood. This receptor has the CDR3 CASRRRNTEAFF. The sequenced DNA is TGTGCCAGTAGGAGGCGCAACACTGAAGCTTTCTTT.